The next 19 T cell receptor beta chains were all read from a single sample in a study of tissue T cells after allogeneic stem cell transplantation. Method: immunoSEQ multiplex PCR; TCRdb's copy keeps in-frame clones and lacks some. This table has about 48,000 clones, nearly 75% appearing once. Sequencing input: sorted cells pooled from one or two spleens. The receptors were sampled from a pool of C57BL/6 mice in good health.

For this clone: Gene names and germline match the mouse. The read finishes 1 residue shy of the CDR3 end, and the germline J gene is used to complete it. The chain recombines TRBV2 with TRBJ1-2, with D tentatively TRBD1 (6 bases). Trimming took off 1 base at V and 0 bases at J, with 9 bases between the two ends. This CDR3 comprises 15 residues. CDR1 LGHNA and CDR2 YSYQKL come from the germline V gene. CDR3 sequence reads: CASSQADRPNSDYTF. The covered CDR3 bases are TGTGCCAGCAGCCAAGCGGACAGACCAAACTCCGACTACACC.

To note about this clone: The germline and genes are mouse ones. The CDR3 end is not reached by the read, which stops 1 residue before it; the germline J gene fills it in. This chain connects TRBV13-1 to TRBJ1-1; tentatively, D is TRBD1 (6 bases). CDR3 size: 12 residues. From germline, CDR1 is NSHNY and CDR2 SYGAGN. The V gene lost 2 bases and the J gene lost 6 bases, with 8 bases spanning the gap. CDR3 DNA, as far as it was read: TGTGCCAGCAGTGACGGGACATCAGAAGTCTTC. It translates to CASSDGTSEVF. Given in full, the CDR3 is CASSDGTSEVFF.

As regards this clone: The gene symbols are mouse symbols. The read finishes 1 residue shy of the CDR3 end, and the germline J gene is used to complete it. The chain joins TRBV31 to TRBJ2-5; 9 bases fit TRBD2. Germline V gene data show CDR1 as GKSSPN and CDR2 as SITVG. CDR3 size: 16 residues. J gave up 0 bases and V 3 bases, and 7 bases lay outside the gene matches. The CDR3 bases that were read are TGTGCCTGGAGCCAAGACTGGGGGATTAACCAAGACACCCAGTAC. As protein: CAWSQDWGINQDTQY. The whole CDR3 region reads CAWSQDWGINQDTQYF.

Comment on this clone: The genes and germline here are from mouse. From the germline J gene comes the end of the CDR3, since the read stops 1 residue before it. This chain connects TRBV4 to TRBJ2-4, with 10 bases matching TRBD2. This CDR3 contains 14 residues. Trimming took 5 bases from V and 6 from J; bases not matched to a gene: 5. In germline, CDR1 is LGHDT, CDR2 YNNKQL (reference sequence). CDR3 DNA, as far as it was read: TGTGCCAGCAGCCGACTGGGGGGTGGGAACACCTTGTAC. Translating gives CASSRLGGGNTLY. The CDR3 reads in full as CASSRLGGGNTLYF.

For this clone: Gene labels here are mouse ones. The observed sequence ends 1 residue before the CDR3 terminus, with the missing tail filled in from the germline J gene. This chain uses TRBV13-3 with TRBJ2-2; TRBD2 agrees at 8 bases. The CDR3 is 16 residues long. Unmatched junction bases numbered 3, after V lost 0 bases and J lost 2 bases. Germline values: CDR1 NNHDY, CDR2 SYVADS. CDR3 in amino acids: CASSDEGGLNTGQLYF. Incomplete CDR3 DNA: TGTGCCAGCAGTGATGAGGGGGGGCTTAACACCGGGCAGCTCTAC.

For this clone: Gene names refer to mouse genes. The read halts 1 residue ahead of the CDR3 end, with the missing end drawn from the germline J gene. This chain uses TRBV16 with TRBJ2-2; either TRBD1 or TRBD2 may fit D (5 bases each). Germline CDR1 SGHSA, CDR2 FRNQAP. Trimming shortened V by 1 base and J by 3 bases, and 9 bases separated the two germline ends. The length of the CDR3 is 15 residues. CDR3 DNA, as far as it was read: TGTGCAAGCAGCTTAGGGGACGGGTACACCGGGCAGCTCTAC. This encodes CASSLGDGYTGQLY. The full CDR3 reads CASSLGDGYTGQLYF.

This clone was seen only a few times. The gene names here belong to mouse. The read ends 1 residue before the CDR3 terminus; that terminus is restored from the germline J gene. The chain is built from TRBV13-2 and TRBJ1-5; tentative D call: TRBD1 (6 bases). V lost 0 bases and J lost 4, with 11 bases in between. There are 15 residues in the CDR3. Germline CDR1 reads NNHNN; CDR2 reads SYGAGS (reference sequence). CDR3 amino acids: CASGDAGTKNQAPLF. CDR3 bases read: TGTGCCAGCGGTGATGCCGGGACAAAAAACCAGGCTCCGCTT.

In the case of this clone: Germline and genes here are mouse. The missing CDR3 end, 1 residue past where the read stops, is filled in from the germline J gene. The genes are TRBV2 and TRBJ2-7, with TRBD2 matching 8 bases. Germline lookup yields CDR1 LGHNA and CDR2 YSYQKL. The trim removed 0 bases at V and 4 bases at J, leaving 2 bases unmatched. The length of the CDR3 is 14 residues. The CDR3 sequence is CASSQETGGYEQYF. CDR3 DNA (partial): TGTGCCAGCAGCCAAGAAACTGGGGGATATGAACAGTAC.

Note on this clone: Genes and germline are mouse. The CDR3 DNA, read in part, is TGTGCCAGCAGTGGAGGGACAGTTGGAAATACGCTCTAT. Protein product: CASSGGTVGNTLY. The full CDR3 reads CASSGGTVGNTLYF. The V call is TRBV13-1, the J call TRBJ1-3; 7 bases agree with TRBD1. The read falls 1 residue short of the CDR3 end, and the missing part is taken from the germline J gene. CDR1 is NSHNY and CDR2 is SYGAGN in the germline V gene. This CDR3 has 14 residues. With 3 bases clipped from V and 3 bases from J, the junction kept 3 bases outside the gene matches.

This clone was counted only a few times. Mouse gene names and germline throughout. The DNA ends 1 residue before the CDR3 does, and the rest of the CDR3 is filled in from the germline J gene. The chain links TRBV13-1 to TRBJ1-5; D may be TRBD1 (5 bases). The CDR3 runs 14 residues. Germline V gene lookup returns CDR1 NSHNY and CDR2 SYGAGN. Deletions cut 5 bases from V and 3 bases from J, with 12 bases between. The CDR3 here is CASRRGAGNQAPLF. Incomplete CDR3 DNA: TGTGCCAGCAGGAGAGGGGCGGGCAACCAGGCTCCGCTT.

For this clone: Gene names refer to mouse genes. The covered CDR3 bases are TGCACCTGCAGTGCTCGGGCAGGGAGGGCGAACACAGAAGTCTTC. Translated, it gives CTCSARAGRANTEVF. The whole CDR3 region reads CTCSARAGRANTEVFF. The rearrangement uses TRBV1 and TRBJ1-1; D may be TRBD1 (5 bases). The read ends 1 residue shy of where the CDR3 ends; the end is completed using the germline J gene. The V end lost 3 bases, the J end lost 1 base, and 15 bases lay between the germline ends. In germline, CDR1 is NSQYPW, CDR2 LRSPGD (reference sequence). The CDR3 contains 16 residues.

A word on this clone: All gene names here are mouse names. CDR3 DNA, as far as it was read: TGTGCCAGCTCTCCTGGGGGGGCGATTGAACAGTAC. Its protein product is CASSPGGAIEQY. The complete CDR3 reads CASSPGGAIEQYF. The V gene is TRBV12-1, the J gene TRBJ2-7; 10 bases are shared with TRBD2. The CDR3 is cut off 1 residue early in the read; its end comes from the germline J gene. The junction had 3 bases not matched to a gene; V was cut back by 2 bases and J by 6 bases. Germline CDR1 is SGHSN and CDR2 is HYEKVE. This CDR3 contains 13 residues. The variable domain in full, with the rest retrieved from reference TRBV12-1 and TRBJ2-7, is DSGVVQSPRHIIKEKGGRSVLTCIPISGHSNVVWYQQTLGKELKFLIQHYEKVERDKGFLPSRFSVQQFDDYHSEMNMSALELEDSAMYFCASSPGGAIEQYFGPGTRLTVL.

A remark on this clone: The listed genes are named as in mouse. The CDR3 end lies 1 residue beyond the end of the read and is filled in from the germline J gene. The chain carries TRBV19 and TRBJ1-3; no clear D gene. The CDR3 covers 14 residues. Deletions cut 6 bases from V and 3 bases from J, with 13 bases between. From germline, CDR1 is FNHDT and CDR2 SITEND (reference sequence). This CDR3 reads CASTRTVDGNTLYF. Incomplete CDR3 DNA: TGTGCCAGCACGCGAACAGTGGATGGAAATACGCTCTAT. Drawing the rest from reference TRBV19 and TRBJ1-3, the complete variable domain is GGIITQTPKFLIGQEGQKLTLKCQQNFNHDTMYWYRQDSGKGLRLIYYSITENDLQKGDLSEGYDASREKKSSFSLTVTSAQKNEMAVFLCASTRTVDGNTLYFGEGSRLIVV.

About this clone itself: Genes and germline are mouse. The read ends 1 residue early relative to the CDR3; the germline J gene fills the gap. Other DNA sequences of this sample code for an identical CDR3. The chain uses TRBV13-2 and TRBJ1-1, with a tentative D call TRBD1 (5 bases). The germline V gene has CDR1 NNHNN and CDR2 SYGAGS (reference sequence). With 0 bases removed from V and 3 bases from J, the gap between germline ends came to 9 bases. The CDR3 covers 14 residues. CDR3 sequence reads: CASGDAGWDTEVFF. The sequenced CDR3 bases are TGTGCCAGCGGTGATGCAGGGTGGGACACAGAAGTCTTC.

Notes on this clone: All gene names here are mouse names. CDR3 bases read: TGTGCCAGCAGCTTAGTCTGGGGGCCTTATGAACAGTAC. The encoded protein is CASSLVWGPYEQY. The CDR3, in full, reads CASSLVWGPYEQYF. This sequence joins TRBV3 and TRBJ2-7, with a tentative D call TRBD2 (7 bases). The sequenced fragment ends 1 residue before the CDR3 boundary, so the rest is inferred from the germline J gene. The V gene's germline CDR1 is SNHLY and CDR2 FYNGKV (reference sequence). This CDR3 has 14 amino acids. V was shortened by 1 base and J by 4 bases, with 11 bases between the two germline ends.

To note about this clone: All gene names here are mouse names. The sequenced fragment ends 1 residue before the CDR3 boundary, so the rest is inferred from the germline J gene. The same CDR3 can be traced to other DNA sequences in this sample. V is TRBV5 and J is TRBJ2-7; D gene uncertain. CDR3 size: 12 residues. Germline V gene lookup returns CDR1 LGHNA and CDR2 YNLKQL (reference sequence). V gave up 0 bases and J gave up 4 bases, with 4 bases separating them. The sequenced CDR3 bases are TGTGCCAGCAGCCAAGACAGATATGAACAGTAC. Its protein product is CASSQDRYEQY. The whole CDR3 sequence reads CASSQDRYEQYF.

With regard to this clone: Gene names are the mouse ones. The missing CDR3 end, 1 residue past where the read stops, is filled in from the germline J gene. Other DNA sequences in the sample encode the same CDR3. The chain recombines TRBV19 with TRBJ1-6; D call uncertain. TRBJ1-6 is classed as an ORF, of uncertain function. The V end was cut by 5 bases, the J end by 7 bases, with 7 bases between. The CDR3 totals 12 residues. Germline V gives CDR1 FNHDT, CDR2 SITEND (reference sequence). The sequenced CDR3 bases are TGTGCCAGCAGCCAACAGAATTCGCCCCTCTAC. Protein: CASSQQNSPLY. The CDR3, in full, reads CASSQQNSPLYF.

To note about this clone: Mouse gene names and germline throughout. The read ends 1 residue early relative to the CDR3; the germline J gene fills the gap. V gene TRBV15 combines with J gene TRBJ2-7; 8 positions match TRBD2. J was trimmed by 2 bases and V by 1 base; bases with no gene match: 4. The V gene's germline CDR1 is SGHND and CDR2 FRSKSL. The CDR3 extends over 15 amino acids. CDR3 DNA, as far as it was read: TGTGCCAGCAGTTTAGAAGGGGGGGGCGCCTATGAACAGTAC. Translating it yields CASSLEGGGAYEQY. The whole CDR3 protein reads CASSLEGGGAYEQYF.

This clone was counted a few times. The gene names here belong to mouse. The read terminates 1 residue before the CDR3 end, so the remaining end is supplied by the germline J gene. The chain joins TRBV13-1 to TRBJ2-3; possible D gene TRBD1, 6 bases. This CDR3 has 15 amino acids. V was shortened by 0 bases and J by 1 base, with 9 bases between the two germline ends. Germline CDR1 reads NSHNY; CDR2 reads SYGAGN. Incomplete CDR3 DNA: TGTGCCAGCAGTGATGCCGCAGGGGGTGCAGAAACGCTGTAT. Residues: CASSDAAGGAETLY. The complete CDR3 sequence is CASSDAAGGAETLYF.